This TCR beta chain was recovered during a study of blood T cell repertoires in COVID-19. Study-wide context: The study drew acute and convalescent COVID-19 samples from the United States, Italy and Spain.

Assay used: immunoSEQ multiplex PCR; TCRdb lists only in-frame clones, some missing. The data hold roughly 140,000 clones, with around four fifths observed a single time. Per germline, CDR1 SGDLS and CDR2 YYNGEE. The CDR3 covers 14 residues. Trimming cost V 3 bases and J 4 bases; bases outside gene matches: 2. This clone has just one count. The receptor was derived from a woman of 80 years or more with acute or convalescent COVID-19. The chain has TRBV9 and TRBJ2-1, with 9 nucleotides matching TRBD2. The sample was peripheral blood. CDR3 in amino acids: CASSALAGYNEQFF. The CDR3 DNA follows: TGTGCCAGCAGCGCCCTAGCGGGGTACAATGAGCAGTTCTTC.